This T cell receptor (beta chain) is drawn from a study of cytomegalovirus exposure and HLA in healthy donors. Regarding the study as a whole: For most TCR beta V segments, an earlier analysis put the productive rate at about 90% or about 30% of the time.

PCR employed 60 Vbeta and 13 Jbeta primers. The protocol was immunoSEQ multiplex PCR, while the TCRdb copy is restricted to in-frame clones and leaves out a portion. Among 120,000 or so clones listed, about 80% were seen once. Note on this clone: Its antigen is undetermined.

The CDR3 totals 14 residues. V gave up 0 bases and J gave up 0 bases, with 6 bases separating them. Germline V gene sequence: CDR1 LNHNV, CDR2 YYDKDF (reference sequence). Sequences were obtained from PBMCs. The TCR was taken from a man younger than 45 in good health and CMV-seropositive. The gene calls are TRBV15 and TRBJ2-7; no clear D. The CDR3 coding sequence is TGTGCCACCAGCAGAGAACAGAGCTCCTACGAGCAGTACTTC. It codes for CATSREQSSYEQYF. Full variable domain (missing parts from reference TRBV15 and TRBJ2-7): DAMVIQNPRYQVTQFGKPVTLSCSQTLNHNVMYWYQQKSSQAPKLLFHYYDKDFNNEADTPDNFQSRRPNTSFCFLDIRSPGLGDTAMYLCATSREQSSYEQYFGPGTRLTVT.